The 31 T cell receptor beta chains below all came from one sample that was sequenced in a study of a mutant IDH1 vaccine in newly diagnosed glioma. Time point meaning: baseline, week 1 (first vaccination visit). As for treatment: pre-vaccination baseline after standard-of-care therapy. The table came from immunoSEQ multiplex PCR; TCRdb's copy has only in-frame clones and leaves some out. Of just under 95,000 clones in the sample, about four fifths are singletons; the top ten hold approximately 7%. Sequencing was performed on PBMCs, taken from a glioma patient treated with radiotherapy, temozolomide or both. These receptors were taken from a woman in her 50s with glioma.

This clone was seen a few times. V is TRBV27 and J is TRBJ1-1; D is uncertain. Per the germline V gene, CDR1 is MNHEY and CDR2 is SMNVEV (reference sequence). Trimming cost V 4 bases and J 2 bases, with 8 bases left between them. This CDR3 spans 13 amino acids. The CDR3 is CASSWVGNTEAFF. The CDR3 region has the DNA TGTGCCAGCAGTTGGGTGGGTAACACTGAAGCTTTCTTT.

This sequence joins TRBV27 and TRBJ2-4; 9 bases are a match to TRBD1. The CDR3 has 15 amino acids. The V gene end was trimmed by 8 bases and the J gene end by 1 base; junction bases not matched to a gene: 6. The germline CDR1 and CDR2 sequences are MNHEY and SMNVEV (reference sequence). The CDR3 here is CASSSQGAAKNIQYF. The CDR3 bases are TGTGCCAGCTCTTCACAGGGGGCGGCCAAAAACATTCAGTACTTC.

The chain employs TRBV2 and TRBJ1-2; D remains ambiguous. This CDR3 is built from 14 residues. V shed 7 bases and J shed 7 bases, with 19 bases lying between them. Per the germline V gene, CDR1 is SNHLY and CDR2 is FYNNEI. The CDR3 reads CASTPGGYESGYTF. DNA for the CDR3: TGTGCCAGCACCCCGGGAGGGTATGAAAGTGGCTACACCTTC.

Only a few counts were recorded for this clone. CDR3 sequence: CASSSLAGRITDTQYF. The CDR3 DNA reads TGTGCCAGCAGTTCCTTGGCAGGGAGAATCACAGATACGCAGTATTTT. The J gene is TRBJ2-3, the V gene TRBV6-5, with D perhaps being TRBD1 or TRBD2 (5 bases each). V lost 4 bases and J lost 2, with 16 bases in between. CDR1 is MNHEY and CDR2 is SVGAGI in the germline V gene. This CDR3 is built from 16 residues.

This chain connects TRBV18 to TRBJ1-3; D might be TRBD1 (6 bases). Trimming cost V 0 bases and J 4 bases, with 13 bases left between them. This CDR3 is 16 amino acids long. Germline CDR1 is KGHSH and CDR2 is LQKENI. The CDR3 DNA reads TGTGCCAGCTCACCACCTAACAGGGCTCCAGGAAACACCATATATTTT. Translated, it gives CASSPPNRAPGNTIYF.

The sample holds a few counts of this clone. The junction and the germline gene differ at one end; a read error may be behind it. This rearrangement joins TRBV28 to TRBJ1-1; D uncertain. Germline V gene data show CDR1 as MDHEN and CDR2 as SYDVKM. CDR3 length equals 15 residues. CDR3 region: CASSLWTDMNTEAFF. The CDR3 DNA sequence: TGTGCCAGCAGCTTATGGACGGATATGAACACTGAAGCTTTCTTT.

The chain has TRBV7-9 and TRBJ1-2; no clear D gene. From germline, CDR1 is SEHNR and CDR2 FQNEAQ (reference sequence). Between the trimmed V and J ends, which lost 3 bases and 3 bases, there was a span of 2 bases. This CDR3 contains 11 residues. CDR3 loop: CASSLDYGYTF. In DNA, the CDR3 is TGTGCCAGCAGCTTGGACTATGGCTACACCTTC.

The V gene is TRBV5-1, the J gene TRBJ2-3, with 9 bases fitting TRBD1. Looked up from germline, CDR1 is SGHRS and CDR2 is YFSETQ. The CDR3 contains 16 residues. The trim removed 4 bases at V and 2 bases at J, leaving 8 bases unmatched. The CDR3 reads CASSRSGTGTTDTQYF. DNA for the CDR3: TGCGCCAGCAGCCGTTCCGGGACAGGGACCACAGATACGCAGTATTTT.

The chain couples TRBV7-8 to TRBJ2-2; TRBD1 matches 11 bases. The length of the CDR3 is 16 residues. Germline trimming cut 7 bases from V and 7 bases from J; bases unmatched to any gene: 11. Germline V gene sequence: CDR1 SGHVS, CDR2 FQNEAQ. Here the CDR3 reads CASIKSGQGAGGELFF. CDR3 in DNA: TGTGCCAGCATCAAATCAGGACAGGGGGCCGGCGGGGAGCTGTTTTTT. Variable domain in full (rest from reference TRBV7-8 and TRBJ2-2): GAGVSQSPRYKVAKRGQDVALRCDPISGHVSLFWYQQALGQGPEFLTYFQNEAQLDKSGLPSDRFFAERPEGSVSTLKIQRTQQEDSAVYLCASIKSGQGAGGELFFGEGSRLTVL.

This clone was counted a few times. This chain uses TRBV29-1 with TRBJ1-1, with 7 bases aligning to TRBD1. The trim removed 3 bases at V and 5 bases at J, leaving 6 bases unmatched. CDR1 and CDR2 (germline): SQVTM, ANQGSEA. CDR3 length: 13 amino acids. CDR3 DNA sequence: TGCAGCGTTGAGGGGACAGCTAGGACTGAAGCTTTCTTT. The encoded protein is CSVEGTARTEAFF.

The chain combines TRBV7-6 with TRBJ1-1, with D unclear. CDR1 and CDR2 from the germline V gene are SGHVS and FNYEAQ. This CDR3 comprises 16 residues. Between the trimmed V and J ends, which lost 2 bases and 7 bases, there was a span of 20 bases. The CDR3 here is CASSLTIGDRFNEAFF. The CDR3 DNA follows: TGTGCCAGCAGCTTAACGATCGGGGATCGCTTTAATGAAGCTTTCTTT.

This clone was seen only a few times. The chain links TRBV29-1 to TRBJ2-2; the D gene could be TRBD1 or TRBD2 (5 bases each). The germline V gene encodes CDR1 SQVTM and CDR2 ANQGSEA. The CDR3 contains 14 residues. V was pared by 4 bases and J by 5 bases, with 14 bases between. Here the CDR3 DNA reads TGCAGCGTTGGGGCATGGGGGAGTACCGGGGAGCTGTTTTTT. Protein: CSVGAWGSTGELFF.

The sample holds one count of this clone. V gene TRBV7-9 combines with J gene TRBJ2-1, with a weak D call TRBD1 (6 bases). The CDR3 is 16 amino acids. Per germline, CDR1 SEHNR and CDR2 FQNEAQ (reference sequence). With 5 bases removed from V and 0 bases from J, the gap between germline ends came to 14 bases. Here the CDR3 reads CASSVRPDSSYNEQFF. CDR3 sequence (DNA): TGTGCCAGCAGCGTAAGACCGGACAGCTCCTACAATGAGCAGTTCTTC. The full variable domain, rest sourced from reference TRBV7-9 and TRBJ2-1, is DTGVSQNPRHKITKRGQNVTFRCDPISEHNRLYWYRQTLGQGPEFLTYFQNEAQLEKSRLLSDRFSAERPKGSFSTLEIQRTEQGDSAMYLCASSVRPDSSYNEQFFGPGTRLTVL.

The chain combines TRBV5-8 with TRBJ2-2; 10 bases fit TRBD2. The CDR3 has 17 residues. The V and J ends lost 1 base and 4 bases, in that order; junction bases with no gene match: 7. Germline-derived CDR1 and CDR2 are SGHTS and YDEGEE. The CDR3 spells CASSLRLAGARTGELFF. The DNA for the CDR3 is TGTGCCAGCAGCTTGAGGCTAGCGGGGGCGCGCACCGGGGAGCTGTTTTTT.

This clone has only a few counts. This rearrangement joins TRBV7-9 to TRBJ1-5; D ambiguous. Trimming took 5 bases from V and 3 from J, leaving 11 bases between them. The germline V gene has CDR1 SEHNR and CDR2 FQNEAQ (reference sequence). The CDR3 extends over 14 amino acids. The CDR3 DNA follows: TGTGCCAGCAGCCAGACGGTAGACAATCAGCCCCAGCATTTT. Translated: CASSQTVDNQPQHF.

The chain uses TRBV4-1 and TRBJ2-3; weak D call: TRBD2 (6 bases). V was clipped by 1 base and J by 10 bases, with 15 bases between them. The CDR3 is 14 amino acids. The V gene's germline CDR1 is MGHRA and CDR2 YSYEKL. The CDR3 region is CASSQALASYAQYF. CDR3 bases: TGCGCCAGCAGCCAAGCCCTAGCGAGTTACGCGCAGTATTTT.

This rearrangement joins TRBV29-1 to TRBJ1-5, with D uncertain. V was cut by 3 bases and J by 5 bases, with 8 bases left in between. This CDR3 region has 12 residues. The germline gives CDR1 SQVTM, CDR2 ANQGSEA. CDR3 residues: CSVDYSHQPQHF. The CDR3 nucleotides read TGCAGCGTTGATTACAGCCATCAGCCCCAGCATTTT.

The chain couples TRBV11-3 to TRBJ1-1; no clear D. This CDR3 contains 14 residues. Trimming stripped 1 base from V and 1 base from J, with 7 bases between. Germline loops: CDR1 SGHNT, CDR2 YENEEA. As DNA, the CDR3 is TGTGCCAGCAGCTTAGGGCTTGGGAACACTGAAGCTTTCTTT. Amino acids: CASSLGLGNTEAFF.

J is TRBJ1-3 and V is TRBV7-2; tentative D call: TRBD1 (6 bases). Trimming shortened V by 5 bases and J by 4 bases, and 9 bases separated the two germline ends. Looked up from germline, CDR1 is SGHTA and CDR2 is FQGNSA. The CDR3 covers 13 residues. The CDR3: CASSAGQGNTIYF. The CDR3, as DNA: TGTGCCAGCAGCGCCGGACAGGGAAACACCATATATTTT.

The V call is TRBV11-3, the J call TRBJ1-1; D is ambiguous. The germline CDR1 and CDR2 sequences are SGHNT and YENEEA. The V end was cut by 0 bases, the J end by 5 bases, with 13 bases between. This CDR3 has 15 residues. CDR3 bases: TGTGCCAGCAGCTTAGATCCGGGAAGTCGGACTGAAGCTTTCTTT. It encodes CASSLDPGSRTEAFF. The whole variable domain, filled in from reference TRBV11-3 and TRBJ1-1, reads EAGVVQSPRYKIIEKKQPVAFWCNPISGHNTLYWYLQNLGQGPELLIRYENEEAVDDSQLPKDRFSAERLKGVDSTLKIQPAELGDSAVYLCASSLDPGSRTEAFFGQGTRLTVV.

V and J are TRBV15 and TRBJ2-6, with D hard to call. V lost 5 bases and J lost 0, with 11 bases in between. Germline loops: CDR1 LNHNV, CDR2 YYDKDF (reference sequence). The CDR3 sequence is 16 residues long. The CDR3 DNA is TGTGCCACCAGCCGCCGTGATGGCTCTGGGGCCAACGTCCTGACTTTC. This translates into CATSRRDGSGANVLTF.

V usage is TRBV5-1 and J usage is TRBJ1-3, with D possibly matching TRBD1 (5 bases). Trimming took 0 bases from V and 2 from J, leaving 6 bases between them. Per the germline V gene, CDR1 is SGHRS and CDR2 is YFSETQ. The CDR3 spans 14 residues. The CDR3 coding sequence is TGCGCCAGCAGCTTGGGGGGACCTGGAAACACCATATATTTT. Protein: CASSLGGPGNTIYF.

The chain joins TRBV5-6 to TRBJ2-7; tentatively, D is TRBD1 (6 bases). Trimming cost V 4 bases and J 1 base, with 9 bases left between them. The CDR3 is 13 residues long. CDR1 is SGHDT and CDR2 is YYEEEE in the germline V gene. The CDR3 loop reads CASSRDTSYEQYF. For the CDR3, the DNA is TGTGCCAGCAGCCGGGACACTTCCTACGAGCAGTACTTC.

In its sample, this clone was seen once. The chain joins TRBV10-2 to TRBJ2-7; 7 bases fit TRBD1. V gave up 7 bases and J gave up 3 bases; unmatched junction bases: 12. Per germline, CDR1 WSHSY and CDR2 SAAADI. CDR3 size: 15 residues. CDR3 in amino acids: CASNPQGVTVYEQYF. The CDR3, as DNA: TGCGCCAGCAACCCTCAGGGGGTAACAGTCTACGAGCAGTACTTC.

The chain combines TRBV9 with TRBJ1-5, with D uncertain. Trimming removed 4 bases at V and 0 bases at J, with 5 bases between. The CDR3 runs to 13 residues. Germline V gene data show CDR1 as SGDLS and CDR2 as YYNGEE. The CDR3 protein is CASSSLSNQPQHF. The CDR3 DNA follows: TGTGCCAGCAGCAGTCTTAGCAATCAGCCCCAGCATTTT.

This clone was counted a few times. The chain has TRBV27 and TRBJ1-2; D ambiguous. V was trimmed by 6 bases and J by 0 bases, leaving 11 bases between them. The V gene's germline CDR1 is MNHEY and CDR2 SMNVEV (reference sequence). The CDR3 loop spans 14 amino acids. The CDR3 sequence: CASRSDGPNYGYTF. CDR3 nucleotide sequence: TGTGCCAGCAGATCGGACGGCCCTAACTATGGCTACACCTTC.

In its sample, this clone was seen a few times. The CDR3 DNA reads TGTGCCAGCGAGGCAGTAACGAGGGCGGGGAACTATGGCTACACCTTC. Its translation is CASEAVTRAGNYGYTF. The chain employs TRBV7-9 and TRBJ1-2; D is undetermined. Germline V gives CDR1 SEHNR, CDR2 FQNEAQ (reference sequence). The CDR3 is 16 amino acids. The V end was cut by 8 bases, the J end by 2 bases, with 21 bases between.

V usage is TRBV4-2 and J usage is TRBJ1-5, with D perhaps TRBD1 (6 bases). The germline CDR1 and CDR2 sequences are LGHNA and YNFKEQ. The CDR3 contains 15 residues. The V end was cut by 1 base, the J end by 2 bases, with 9 bases between. The CDR3 DNA sequence: TGTGCCAGCAGCCAAGCAGGGGACGGCAATCAGCCCCAGCATTTT. Amino acid sequence: CASSQAGDGNQPQHF.

In its sample, this clone was seen once. The chain carries TRBV4-1 and TRBJ2-7; 10 bases match TRBD2. The germline gives CDR1 MGHRA, CDR2 YSYEKL. CDR3 length equals 15 residues. V was clipped by 4 bases and J by 3 bases; unmatched bases: 6. The chain's CDR3 is CASSLGLADIYEQYF. CDR3 nucleotide sequence: TGCGCCAGCAGCCTAGGACTAGCGGACATCTACGAGCAGTACTTC.

This chain connects TRBV10-1 to TRBJ2-7; TRBD1 matches at 9 bases. Germline CDR1 reads WNHNN; CDR2 reads SYGVQD (reference sequence). CDR3 length: 13 amino acids. The J segment lost 2 bases and the V segment lost 4 bases, leaving 0 bases of the junction unmatched. The CDR3 region is CASSGTGAYEQYF. As DNA, the CDR3 is TGCGCCAGCAGTGGGACAGGGGCCTACGAGCAGTACTTC.

The V call is TRBV19, the J call TRBJ2-6; 9 bases agree with TRBD1. Germline V gives CDR1 LNHDA, CDR2 SQIVND (reference sequence). With V trimmed by 5 bases and J by 5 bases, 16 bases remained unmatched. The CDR3 consists of 19 residues. The CDR3: CASSVAGTGSFLWANVLTF. CDR3 sequence (DNA): TGTGCCAGTAGTGTAGCCGGGACAGGGTCTTTCCTCTGGGCCAACGTCCTGACTTTC.